Shown below are 29 T cell receptor beta chains from a single sample sequenced in a study of T-cell reconstitution after alpha-beta-depleted transplantation in children. It was with unique molecular identifiers that the TCRbeta library was prepared. TCRdb used MiXCR to reprocess the PCR reads, holding one entry per CDR3 protein. Here the sample spans hundreds of thousands of distinct CDR3 sequences, around 17% being singletons. The sequenced sample was PBMCs from the stem cell graft donor, obtained from the stem cell graft. Receptors originate from a human donor who donated a stem cell graft to a child with acute myeloid leukemia.

The gene calls are TRBV20-1 and TRBJ1-5, with D possibly matching TRBD1 (5 bases). Germline V gene data show CDR1 as DFQATT and CDR2 as SNEGSKA (reference sequence). Trimming removed 3 bases from V and 0 bases from J, with 21 bases in between. The CDR3 is 18 residues long. The CDR3 reads CSASSVGRGTLSNQPQHF. The CDR3 DNA follows: TGCAGTGCTAGTTCGGTGGGGCGGGGGACTCTTAGCAATCAGCCCCAGCATTTT.

A few counts support this clonotype. The chain couples TRBV20-1 to TRBJ1-6; D is possibly TRBD1 (6 bases). The CDR3 runs 13 residues. Trimming stripped 3 bases from V and 7 bases from J, with 10 bases between. Germline values: CDR1 DFQATT, CDR2 SNEGSKA (reference sequence). CDR3 DNA: TGCAGTGCTAGCCCGGACAGAAATTCACCCCTCCACTTT. Its protein is CSASPDRNSPLHF.

The chain carries TRBV11-2 and TRBJ2-1; D is perhaps TRBD1 (6 bases). Germline assignment: CDR1 SGHAT and CDR2 FQNNGV. With 1 base removed from V and 10 bases from J, the gap between germline ends came to 14 bases. CDR3 length equals 14 residues. The CDR3 region is CASSLARDIGEQFF. For the CDR3, the DNA is TGTGCCAGCAGCTTAGCACGGGACATCGGGGAGCAGTTCTTC.

There are many counts of this clonotype. The V call is TRBV20-1, the J call TRBJ1-2; 7 nucleotides match TRBD1. The CDR3 consists of 13 residues. Unmatched junction bases numbered 5, after V lost 2 bases and J lost 5 bases. Germline CDR1 and CDR2: DFQATT and SNEGSKA (reference sequence). Here the CDR3 DNA reads TGCAGTGCTAGAACCGACAGGGAGTATGGCTACACCTTC. It yields the protein CSARTDREYGYTF.

This clonotype was recorded many times. The chain combines TRBV5-6 with TRBJ1-1; the D is unclear. V shed 3 bases and J shed 4 bases, with 7 bases lying between them. CDR1 is SGHDT, CDR2 YYEEEE, per germline. The CDR3 has 12 amino acids. In DNA form, the CDR3 reads TGTGCCAGCAGCTCCGGGATCACTGAAGCTTTCTTT. Translation: CASSSGITEAFF.

The table lists this clonotype with a few counts. This chain connects TRBV28 to TRBJ1-1, with no clear D. The germline V gene has CDR1 MDHEN and CDR2 SYDVKM. The V and J ends lost 3 bases and 1 base respectively, with 12 bases between them. The CDR3 consists of 15 residues. The CDR3 DNA sequence: TGTGCCAGCAGTTTTGGAGGTTATCCGAACACTGAAGCTTTCTTT. Its protein product is CASSFGGYPNTEAFF.

This clonotype has a count of ten or more. The chain links TRBV25-1 to TRBJ1-1; a weak D match, TRBD1 (5 bases). Trimming pared 5 bases from V and 5 bases from J, leaving 12 bases between. The CDR3 runs to 13 residues. Germline V lookup: CDR1 MGHDK, CDR2 SYGVNS. The CDR3 DNA reads as TGTGCCAGCAGTCAGGGCCGGGGTACTGAAGCTTTCTTT. It encodes CASSQGRGTEAFF.

The rearrangement links TRBV12-3 or TRBV12-4 to TRBJ2-2; 8 nucleotides line up with TRBD1. CDR3 length: 14 residues. After removal of 6 bases from V and 5 bases from J, the junction contained 5 bases not matched to a gene. The DNA for the CDR3 is TGTGCCAGCAGCATCACAGGGGGGACCGGGGAGCTGTTTTTT. Its translation: CASSITGGTGELFF.

In this sample, this clonotype turned up a few times. This sequence joins TRBV5-5 and TRBJ1-2, with D maybe TRBD1 (5 bases). Trimming left V 0 bases short and J 8 bases short, with 14 bases between. The CDR3 extends over 14 amino acids. The germline gives CDR1 SGHKS, CDR2 YYEKEE (reference sequence). CDR3 region: CASSLDRGLRGYTF. CDR3 sequence (DNA): TGTGCCAGCAGCTTGGACCGGGGACTGAGGGGCTACACCTTC.

Ten or more counts support this clonotype. The V gene is TRBV20-1, the J gene TRBJ1-5; 11 positions agree with TRBD1. The germline V gene has CDR1 DFQATT and CDR2 SNEGSKA (reference sequence). The V gene end was trimmed by 4 bases and the J gene end by 5 bases; junction bases not matched to a gene: 4. This CDR3 comprises 14 residues. CDR3 in amino acids: CSAKRTGGYQPQHF. The CDR3 bases are TGCAGTGCTAAAAGGACAGGGGGCTATCAGCCCCAGCATTTT.

The V and J genes are TRBV7-2 and TRBJ1-6, with D hard to call. With 5 bases removed from V and 8 bases from J, the gap between germline ends came to 16 bases. CDR1 is SGHTA and CDR2 is FQGNSA in the germline V gene. The CDR3 length is 15 residues. The CDR3 loop is CASSQTAAHDSPLHF. The DNA for the CDR3 is TGTGCCAGCAGCCAAACCGCGGCACACGATTCACCCCTCCACTTT.

At least ten counts were recorded for this clonotype. The chain couples TRBV20-1 to TRBJ2-1; weak D call: TRBD2 (6 bases). CDR3 size: 16 residues. Trimming removed 1 base at V and 0 bases at J, with 13 bases between. Germline CDR1 DFQATT, CDR2 SNEGSKA (reference sequence). The CDR3 spells CSARAGGPSSYNEQFF. The CDR3 nucleotides are TGCAGTGCTAGAGCCGGGGGACCAAGCTCCTACAATGAGCAGTTCTTC.

Concerning this clonotype: A read error may be the cause here, since a much bigger clone is one base away. V and J are TRBV20-1 and TRBJ2-1; 9 nucleotides align to TRBD2. The CDR3 consists of 13 residues. Germline V CDR1 and CDR2: DFQATT, SNEGSKA (reference sequence). CDR3 amino acids: CSAKGLASNEQIF. Written as DNA, the CDR3 is TGCAGTGCTAAGGGACTAGCCAGCAATGAGCAGATCTTC.

This clonotype was seen many times. J is TRBJ1-2 and V is TRBV20-1; the D gene is possibly TRBD1 (5 bases). The CDR3 is 14 amino acids. The germline V and J ends were trimmed by 5 bases and 1 base, with 14 bases remaining between them. The germline V gene has CDR1 DFQATT and CDR2 SNEGSKA (reference sequence). CDR3 nucleotides: TGCAGTGCTGAACCGGGACCGAATAACTATGGCTACACCTTC. This sequence encodes CSAEPGPNNYGYTF.

This chain connects TRBV4-3 to TRBJ2-5, with a weak D call TRBD1 (6 bases). This CDR3 spans 17 amino acids. V lost 4 bases, J lost 4 bases, and 22 bases lay in between. CDR1 is LGHNA and CDR2 is YSLEER in the germline V gene. In DNA form, the CDR3 reads TGCGCCAGCAGCCGACGGTTACTGGGGGCCCTCGGAGAGACCCAGTACTTC. Protein: CASSRRLLGALGETQYF.

The table lists this clonotype with a few counts. This sequence joins TRBV4-3 and TRBJ1-1; D gene ambiguous. The germline V gene has CDR1 LGHNA and CDR2 YSLEER. This CDR3 region has 16 residues. Trimming left V 0 bases short and J 1 base short, with 12 bases between. As DNA, the CDR3 is TGCGCCAGCAGCCAAGAATGGCTCAGGTCGAACACTGAAGCTTTCTTT. Its protein is CASSQEWLRSNTEAFF.

This clonotype was counted ten times or more. The chain carries TRBV5-1 and TRBJ1-1; D ambiguous. CDR3 length: 14 residues. Germline assignment: CDR1 SGHRS and CDR2 YFSETQ. Trimming pared 0 bases from V and 1 base from J, leaving 7 bases between. DNA of the CDR3: TGCGCCAGCAGCTTGGGGCAAGCGAACACTGAAGCTTTCTTT. Its translation is CASSLGQANTEAFF.

In this sample, this clonotype turned up a few times. The CDR3 spells CATSSSFSNQPQHF. CDR3 DNA: TGTGCCACCTCGTCCAGCTTTAGCAATCAGCCCCAGCATTTT. The V and J genes are TRBV24-1 and TRBJ1-5; D remains unclear. From germline, CDR1 is KGHDR and CDR2 SFDVKD. This CDR3 is 14 amino acids long. V gave up 9 bases and J gave up 0 bases, with 11 bases separating them.

This clonotype was seen many times. The CDR3 region is CSASLPPASGNTIYF. Here the CDR3 DNA reads TGCAGTGCTAGTTTACCTCCAGCCTCTGGAAACACCATATATTTT. The chain joins TRBV20-1 to TRBJ1-3; D not resolved. Germline CDR1 DFQATT, CDR2 SNEGSKA (reference sequence). The V and J ends lost 3 bases and 0 bases respectively, with 12 bases between them. The CDR3 runs to 15 residues.

This clonotype was recorded many times. This chain connects TRBV20-1 to TRBJ1-6; D gene ambiguous. The germline V gene has CDR1 DFQATT and CDR2 SNEGSKA (reference sequence). The CDR3 contains 12 residues. Trimming removed 4 bases from V and 7 bases from J, with 8 bases in between. As DNA, the CDR3 is TGCAGTGCTATCGGACCGAATTCACCCCTCCACTTT. Translation: CSAIGPNSPLHF.

This clonotype was seen many times. The gene calls are TRBV6-1 and TRBJ2-7; D not certain. Trimming removed 6 bases from V and 0 bases from J, with 18 bases in between. The CDR3 contains 16 residues. Germline CDR1 and CDR2: MNHNS and SASEGT. Written as DNA, the CDR3 is TGTGCCAGCAGAACTCCCCTCGGGCAGGCCTCCTACGAGCAGTACTTC. It yields the protein CASRTPLGQASYEQYF.

This clonotype was seen a few times. CDR3 coding DNA: TGTGCCTGGAGTGGTCTTCGGGACTACGAGCAGTACTTC. Translation: CAWSGLRDYEQYF. The chain has TRBV30 and TRBJ2-7; the D gene is possibly TRBD2 (5 bases). Trimming removed 1 base at V and 3 bases at J, with 10 bases between. CDR1 GTSNPN and CDR2 SVGIG come from the germline V gene (reference sequence). The CDR3 has 13 amino acids.

This clonotype was picked up a small number of times. This chain connects TRBV7-9 to TRBJ1-1; tentative D call: TRBD1 (6 bases). Looked up from germline, CDR1 is SEHNR and CDR2 is FQNEAQ (reference sequence). Trimming cost V 5 bases and J 9 bases, with 16 bases left between them. The length of the CDR3 is 13 residues. The CDR3 here is CASSKEGGHKAFF. The DNA of the CDR3 is TGTGCCAGCAGCAAAGAAGGGGGACACAAAGCTTTCTTT.

V and J are TRBV4-2 and TRBJ2-3; the D gene is possibly TRBD2 (6 bases). Germline V gene lookup returns CDR1 LGHNA and CDR2 YNFKEQ. The CDR3 runs to 18 residues. Trimming took off 1 base at V and 0 bases at J, with 17 bases between the two ends. CDR3 amino acids: CASSQASRWGDSTDTQYF. CDR3 nucleotides: TGTGCCAGCAGCCAAGCTTCCCGGTGGGGGGACAGCACAGATACGCAGTATTTT.

This clonotype was recorded at least ten times. The gene calls are TRBV20-1 and TRBJ2-5, with D perhaps TRBD1 or TRBD2 (5 bases each). V lost 6 bases and J 2 bases, leaving 16 bases between the germline ends. The CDR3 length is 14 residues. CDR1 is DFQATT and CDR2 is SNEGSKA in the germline V gene (reference sequence). The CDR3 DNA reads as TGCAGTGCCCCGTTTGGGGGACGGCAAGAGACCCAGTACTTC. The encoded protein is CSAPFGGRQETQYF.

This clonotype was counted ten times or more. The genes are TRBV20-1 and TRBJ1-1; D is unresolved. Germline CDR1 is DFQATT and CDR2 is SNEGSKA (reference sequence). V dropped 6 bases and J dropped 5 bases, with 10 bases sitting between them. This CDR3 region has 11 residues. The CDR3, as DNA: TGCAGTGCCATCCAGGATACTGAAGCTTTCTTT. This translates into CSAIQDTEAFF.

The genes are TRBV7-9 and TRBJ2-3, with D uncertain. Germline CDR1 reads SEHNR; CDR2 reads FQNEAQ (reference sequence). Trimming took off 1 base at V and 2 bases at J, with 10 bases between the two ends. This CDR3 comprises 15 residues. The CDR3: CASSLVGRPTDTQYF. The CDR3 nucleotides read TGTGCCAGCAGCTTAGTGGGCAGGCCCACAGATACGCAGTATTTT.

Ten or more counts support this clonotype. The rearrangement uses TRBV6-5 and TRBJ2-1, with TRBD2 identical over 10 bases. Germline V CDR1 and CDR2: MNHEY, SVGAGI. The CDR3 has 14 amino acids. Losses at the gene ends were 4 bases for V and 7 bases for J; bases not matched to a gene: 4. The CDR3 loop is CASSFSGGANEQFF. The CDR3 DNA is TGTGCCAGCAGTTTCAGCGGGGGGGCGAATGAGCAGTTCTTC.

The chain recombines TRBV20-1 with TRBJ1-5; 11 bases map to TRBD1. The CDR3 runs to 17 residues. CDR1 is DFQATT and CDR2 is SNEGSKA in the germline V gene (reference sequence). Trimming removed 6 bases from V and 0 bases from J; junction bases left unmatched: 10. The CDR3 nucleotides are TGCAGTGCACCGGACAGGGGGCACGCTTATAGCAATCAGCCCCAGCATTTT. Its translation: CSAPDRGHAYSNQPQHF.